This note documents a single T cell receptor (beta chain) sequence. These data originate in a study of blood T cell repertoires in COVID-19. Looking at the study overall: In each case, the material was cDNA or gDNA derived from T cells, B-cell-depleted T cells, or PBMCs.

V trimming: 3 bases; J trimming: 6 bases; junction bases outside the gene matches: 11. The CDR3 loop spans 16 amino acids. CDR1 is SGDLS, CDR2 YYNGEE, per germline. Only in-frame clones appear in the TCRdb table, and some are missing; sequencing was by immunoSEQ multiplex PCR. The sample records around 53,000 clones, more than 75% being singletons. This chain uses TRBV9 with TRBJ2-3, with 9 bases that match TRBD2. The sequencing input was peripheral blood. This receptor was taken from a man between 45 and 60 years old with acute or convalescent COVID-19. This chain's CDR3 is CASSGDWREGHDTQYF. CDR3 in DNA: TGTGCCAGCAGCGGAGATTGGCGGGAGGGCCACGATACGCAGTATTTT.